This T cell receptor (beta chain) was identified in a study of blood T cell repertoires in COVID-19. Study-level background: COVID-19 samples from acute and convalescent phases originated in the United States, Italy and Spain. PBMCs, B-cell-depleted T cells, or T cells were the source of the cDNA or gDNA that made up the material.

Under the authors' procedure: Amplification of reference gene primers provided the estimated nucleated cell counts. Sequencing was performed with immunoSEQ multiplex PCR; in TCRdb, only in-frame clones are kept and a portion is missing. V, J and clone size derive from that table, while D and trimming were established from the DNA sequence. The data hold 250,000 or so clones, with around 88% observed a single time. Seattle patients were enrolled while actively infected and followed longitudinally. Germline CDR1 is KGHDR and CDR2 is SFDVKD. This CDR3 region has 15 residues. V lost 7 bases and J lost 4; bases outside the gene matches: 6.

The specimen was peripheral blood. The chain carries TRBV24-1 and TRBJ1-5, with 10 bases fitting TRBD1. This sequence originates from a woman between 25 and 40 years old with COVID-19, enrolled during active disease. The CDR3 reads CATSNPGQGNQPQHF. Here the CDR3 DNA reads TGTGCCACCAGCAATCCGGGACAGGGGAATCAGCCCCAGCATTTT.